This TCR beta chain comes out of a study of CD8 T cells in ankylosing spondylitis. Study-wide findings and caveats: Made up of eight highly homologous variants, a TCR beta motif appeared characteristic of ankylosing spondylitis blood. Earlier authors reported some of these motif variants in reactive arthritis synovial fluid and blood.

Libraries for TCR beta were made by quantitative 5'-RACE with molecular barcodes. MiXCR, run by TCRdb on the 5' RACE reads, gives a single entry per CDR3 protein. The repertoire holds 390,000 or so distinct CDR3 sequences, with about a fifth as singletons. The CDR3 sequence is 15 residues long. The V and J ends lost 0 bases and 10 bases respectively, with 14 bases between them. Germline CDR1 and CDR2: SGDLS and YYNGEE. Comments on this clonotype: Its antigen remains unidentified.

The clonotype originates from a male donor with ankylosing spondylitis. Sequenced: blood, either unsorted or a sorted T cell fraction (not recorded which). V gene TRBV9 combines with J gene TRBJ1-6; TRBD1 is a possible D gene (5 bases). The CDR3 region is CASSVDLGGASPLHF. The CDR3 DNA follows: TGTGCCAGCAGCGTAGACTTGGGGGGAGCCTCACCCCTCCACTTT.